This TCR beta chain was observed in a study of blood T cells in healthy people across ages. Study-wide results and limits: Long-lived and aged donors differed, with more naive CD4+ cells and higher diversity in the long-lived.

Germline CDR1 MNHEY, CDR2 SMNVEV (reference sequence). There are 13 residues in the CDR3. Trimming at V came to 6 bases and at J to 0 bases, leaving 0 bases not matched to a gene. Primers used in a second PCR of about 7 to 12 cycles were a sample-barcoded 5' primer and a J-beta primer mix. A single record per CDR3 protein comes from TCRdb applying MiXCR to the 5' RACE reads. Among roughly 700,000 distinct CDR3 sequences listed, 20% to 30% were seen once. With regard to this clonotype: Antigen: not known.

The data also belong to a second study, concerning T cells of mothers and their children.

The clonotype comes from a boy aged 5 to 17 in good health. Material: blood. The gene calls are TRBV27 and TRBJ1-1; 8 bases map to TRBD1. CDR3 in amino acids: CASRQGVNTEAFF. CDR3 coding DNA: TGTGCCAGCAGACAGGGGGTGAACACTGAAGCTTTCTTT.